Shown below are 3 T cell receptor beta chains from a single sample sequenced in a study of cytomegalovirus exposure and HLA in healthy donors. The PCR employed 60 Vbeta primers together with 13 Jbeta primers. The table came from immunoSEQ multiplex PCR; TCRdb's copy has only in-frame clones and leaves some out. The repertoire holds roughly 170,000 clones, with around four fifths as singletons. Sequencing input: PBMCs. These receptors all come from a man aged 25 to 40 in good health and CMV-seronegative.

The chain joins TRBV5-5 to TRBJ1-6, with D unclear. The V end was cut by 5 bases, the J end by 7 bases, with 7 bases between. This CDR3 region has 12 residues. Germline CDR1 SGHKS, CDR2 YYEKEE (reference sequence). The CDR3 spells CASRTINSPLHF. As DNA, the CDR3 is TGTGCCAGCAGGACAATCAATTCACCCCTCCACTTT.

The chain uses TRBV4-1 and TRBJ2-1; TRBD2 aligns across 9 bases. The J segment lost 0 bases and the V segment lost 3 bases, leaving 15 bases of the junction unmatched. The CDR3 runs to 20 residues. The germline V gene has CDR1 MGHRA and CDR2 YSYEKL. As DNA, the CDR3 is TGCGCCAGCAGCCAGGCTTTGACTAGCGGCCCTGGGAGCTCCTACAATGAGCAGTTCTTC. It yields the protein CASSQALTSGPGSSYNEQFF.

DNA of the CDR3: TGTGCCAGCAGTGCCCGACTAGCGGGAAGCACAGATACGCAGTATTTT. This encodes CASSARLAGSTDTQYF. The V gene is TRBV2, the J gene TRBJ2-3; 11 bases are shared with TRBD2. This CDR3 spans 16 amino acids. Germline CDR1 SNHLY, CDR2 FYNNEI. V was pared by 4 bases and J by 0 bases, with 3 bases of the junction left unmatched. The whole variable domain, remainder taken from reference TRBV2 and TRBJ2-3, is EPEVTQTPSHQVTQMGQEVILRCVPISNHLYFYWYRQILGQKVEFLVSFYNNEISEKSEIFDDQFSVERPDGSNFTLKIRSTKLEDSAMYFCASSARLAGSTDTQYFGPGTRLTVL.